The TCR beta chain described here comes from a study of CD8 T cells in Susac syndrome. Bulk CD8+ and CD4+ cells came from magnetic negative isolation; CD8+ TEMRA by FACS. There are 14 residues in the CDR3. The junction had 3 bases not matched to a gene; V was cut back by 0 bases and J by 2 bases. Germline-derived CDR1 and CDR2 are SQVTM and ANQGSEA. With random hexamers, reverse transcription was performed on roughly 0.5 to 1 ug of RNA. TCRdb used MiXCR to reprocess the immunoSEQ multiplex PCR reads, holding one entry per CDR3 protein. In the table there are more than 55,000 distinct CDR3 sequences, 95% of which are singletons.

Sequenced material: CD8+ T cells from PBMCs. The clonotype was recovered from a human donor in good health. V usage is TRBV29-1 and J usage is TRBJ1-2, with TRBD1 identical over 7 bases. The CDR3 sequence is CSVEDLDRNYGYTF. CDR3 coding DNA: TGCAGCGTTGAAGATCTGGACAGGAACTATGGCTACACCTTC.